This is a list of T cell receptor beta chains from one sample in a study of OX40 agonist ivuxolimab in advanced cancers. Profiled with immunoSEQ multiplex PCR; TCRdb holds only in-frame clones, not every one. The data hold 53,000 or so clones, with approximately 84% observed a single time. Source: CD4+ or CD8+ T cells sorted from blood, taken in a trial of the OX40 agonist ivuxolimab. The receptors derive from an adult with an advanced solid tumor such as melanoma, head and neck, liver or kidney cancer. Each CDR3 is given with its conserved first and last residue. The order of the fields is V gene, J gene, D gene, clone size, CDR3 DNA, CDR3 protein. A D gene is named only where the DNA matches it firmly. The size entry is marked missing in some rows and otherwise reads once, few, many or a size class.

TRBV11-2	TRBJ1-6	-	-	TGTGCCAGCAGCTTCAGCTCCTATAATTCACCCCTCCACTTT	CASSFSSYNSPLHF
TRBV19	TRBJ1-5	-	few	TGTGCCAGTAGTACCCAGAAGACAGGCCATCAGCCCCAGCATTTT	CASSTQKTGHQPQHF
TRBV5-6	TRBJ2-2	TRBD1	-	TGTGCCAGCAGCTTATCCGGGACAGGGGGCTTCGGGGAGCTGTTTTTT	CASSLSGTGGFGELFF
TRBV6-6	TRBJ2-1	TRBD2	-	TGTGCCAGCAGTCCCCGCGGGGGGTGGTACAATGAGCAGTTCTTC	CASSPRGGWYNEQFF
TRBV19	TRBJ1-1	-	-	TGTGCCAGTAGTTTGGGGGCCCCGAACACTGAAGCTTTCTTT	CASSLGAPNTEAFF
TRBV5-4	TRBJ1-2	-	-	TGTGCCAGCAGCCCCGGGACGGAAGCTAACTATGGCTACACCTTC	CASSPGTEANYGYTF
TRBV7-6	TRBJ1-3	-	-	TGTGCCAGCAGCTTAGAAGCAGGCTTTTCCTCTGGAAACACCATATATTTT	CASSLEAGFSSGNTIYF
TRBV19	TRBJ2-6	-	-	TGTGCCAGTAGTAGTGACGGGACAAATCACAAACGGGCCAACGTCCTGACTTTC	CASSSDGTNHKRANVLTF
TRBV7-8	TRBJ1-2	TRBD1	few	TGTGCCAGCAGCTTAGCTGGGACAGACTATGGCTACACCTTC	CASSLAGTDYGYTF
TRBV18	TRBJ2-2	-	few	TGTGCCAGCTCAGAGGACATCAACACCGGGGAGCTGTTTTTT	CASSEDINTGELFF
TRBV10-2	TRBJ2-2	-	-	TGCGCCAGCAGTGGTCCGAACACCGGGGAGCTGTTTTTT	CASSGPNTGELFF
TRBV7-8	TRBJ1-2	-	-	TGTGCCAGCAGCTATGACAGGACTAACTATGGCTACACCTTC	CASSYDRTNYGYTF
TRBV18	TRBJ2-7	-	-	TGTGCCAGCTCACCGCCCCCGGGACGGCCCTACGAGCAGTACTTC	CASSPPPGRPYEQYF
TRBV5-1	TRBJ2-1	-	-	TGCGCCAGCAGCTCCGATTGGGGACTCCGGGATGAGCAGTTCTTC	CASSSDWGLRDEQFF
TRBV2	TRBJ2-1	-	-	TGTGCCAGCAGTCAGCGGGCTGCATCCTACAATGAGCAGTTCTTC	CASSQRAASYNEQFF
TRBV2	TRBJ1-3	-	-	TGTGCCAGCAGTGAAGTGGCATCTGGAAACACCATATATTTT	CASSEVASGNTIYF
TRBV19	TRBJ2-3	TRBD1	-	TGTGCCAGTAGTGGAAGCTTTGAGGGGGCCCCAAGCACAGATACGCAGTATTTT	CASSGSFEGAPSTDTQYF
TRBV6-5	TRBJ1-2	TRBD1	-	TGTGCCAGCAGTTTGACAGGGGTGGGTGGCTACACCTTC	CASSLTGVGGYTF
TRBV28	TRBJ2-7	-	-	TGTGCCAGCAGTTTGAGCCCGACAGGACCCTCCTCCTACGAGCAGTACTTC	CASSLSPTGPSSYEQYF
TRBV5-6	TRBJ1-5	-	-	TGTGCCAGCAGCACCGGGCCTAAGATAGGTCAGCCCCAGCATTTT	CASSTGPKIGQPQHF
TRBV6-1	TRBJ1-6	-	once	TGTGCCAGCAGTGGCGAGCGGGGGTTCTATAATTCACCCCTCCACTTT	CASSGERGFYNSPLHF
TRBV7-8	TRBJ2-1	TRBD2	-	TGTGCCAGCAGCAAAGGACAGGGCGGACTAGCGGGAGTATCCTACAATGAGCAGTTCTTC	CASSKGQGGLAGVSYNEQFF
TRBV6-1	TRBJ1-3	-	-	TGTGCCAGCAGTGAAAACCAGGGGTTTGGAAACACCATATATTTT	CASSENQGFGNTIYF
TRBV5-4	TRBJ2-1	TRBD2	-	TGTGCCAGCAGCTTGTTTGGTAGCGGGAAGGGTGAGCAGTTCTTC	CASSLFGSGKGEQFF
TRBV2	TRBJ1-1	-	once	TGTGCCAGCAGGCTTTTTGACGGACTGAACACTGAAGCTTTCTTT	CASRLFDGLNTEAFF
TRBV5-6	TRBJ2-1	TRBD1	-	TGTGCCAGCAGCACCTCCTTGGACAGGGGAGGGCGAGATGAGCAGTTCTTC	CASSTSLDRGGRDEQFF
TRBV7-9	TRBJ2-3	-	-	TGTGCCAGCAGCTTAGTGGGCCGGGGAAGCACAGATACGCAGTATTTT	CASSLVGRGSTDTQYF
TRBV6-6	TRBJ1-2	-	-	TGTGCCAGCCGGTCTAACTATGGCTACACCTTC	CASRSNYGYTF
TRBV6-1	TRBJ1-3	TRBD1	-	TGTGCCAGCAGTTGGACAGGGGACGGAAACACCATATATTTT	CASSWTGDGNTIYF
TRBV11-2	TRBJ2-7	TRBD1	-	TGTGCCAGCAGCGACCCGGGACAGGGCAATTCCTACGAGCAGTACTTC	CASSDPGQGNSYEQYF
TRBV7-9	TRBJ2-7	-	-	TGTGCCAGCAGCTTAATCCCTGATACCTACGAGCAGTACTTC	CASSLIPDTYEQYF
TRBV11-2	TRBJ2-5	-	-	TGTGCCAGCAGCCCGGGGACCGGCGGGACCCAGTACTTC	CASSPGTGGTQYF
TRBV10-3	TRBJ1-1	-	medium-sized	TGTGCCATCAGTACGGGGCAGAGAGAAGCTTTCTTT	CAISTGQREAFF
TRBV5-8	TRBJ1-6	-	-	TGTGCCAGCAGCTTGTATAGTGGGCAGGGCGTCTCACCCCTCCACTTT	CASSLYSGQGVSPLHF
TRBV6-5	TRBJ2-3	TRBD2	-	TGTGCCACAGGACTAGCGGGAGCTGATACGCAGTATTTT	CATGLAGADTQYF
TRBV7-7	TRBJ2-1	TRBD2	-	TGTGCCAGCAGCCCATCTAGCGGGAGCTACAATGAGCAGTTCTTC	CASSPSSGSYNEQFF
TRBV18	TRBJ2-3	-	-	TGTGCCAGCTCACCAGGGTTTCGAGATACAGATACGCAGTATTTT	CASSPGFRDTDTQYF
TRBV4-1	TRBJ2-5	-	-	TGCGCCAGCAGCCAAGTAGGTTCAGGAGAGACCCAGTACTTC	CASSQVGSGETQYF
TRBV6-1	TRBJ2-1	-	-	TGTGCCAGCAGTGAAGGCCTAGCTCGTTACAATGAGCAGTTCTTC	CASSEGLARYNEQFF
TRBV6-5	TRBJ1-1	TRBD1	once	TGTGCCAGCAGTAAGGGCAGGGGGAGGTCTGAAGCTTTCTTT	CASSKGRGRSEAFF
TRBV10-1	TRBJ2-3	TRBD2	once	TGCGCCAGCAGTCCGGCGGGGGTCAGCACAGATACGCAGTATTTT	CASSPAGVSTDTQYF
TRBV2	TRBJ1-4	-	-	TGTGCCAGCAAACCGACAGGAACTAATGAAAAACTGTTTTTT	CASKPTGTNEKLFF
TRBV19	TRBJ2-5	TRBD2	-	TGTGCCAGTAGGCTAAGCGGGATCCAGAAAGAGACCCAGTACTTC	CASRLSGIQKETQYF
TRBV5-1	TRBJ2-1	-	-	TGCGCCAGCAGCCTAACTACCGATCTCTACAATGAGCAGTTCTTC	CASSLTTDLYNEQFF
TRBV27	TRBJ2-3	TRBD2	-	TGTGCCAGCAGTCTAAGTGGAGCGGGAGGGGGGTATTTT	CASSLSGAGGGYF
TRBV28	TRBJ1-5	TRBD1	-	TGTGCCAGCCTACAGGGGGCTTATCAGCCCCAGCATTTT	CASLQGAYQPQHF
TRBV6-1	TRBJ2-7	-	-	TGTGCCAGCAGTGAATGGGGGGCGGCCTCCTACGAGCAGTACTTC	CASSEWGAASYEQYF
TRBV19	TRBJ2-1	-	-	TGTGCCAGTAGTATTGGGGACTCCAAAAATGAGCAGTTCTTC	CASSIGDSKNEQFF
TRBV19	TRBJ1-6	-	once	TGTGCCAGTAGTATCAGACGGGGTAATTCACCCCTCCACTTT	CASSIRRGNSPLHF
TRBV11-3	TRBJ2-3	-	-	TGTGCCAGCAGCTTAGGCTCCCTTACAGATACGCAGTATTTT	CASSLGSLTDTQYF
TRBV5-1	TRBJ1-2	TRBD1	-	TGCGCCAGCAGCTTGGAGGGACAGTCTTCCTATGGCTACACCTTC	CASSLEGQSSYGYTF
TRBV6-5	TRBJ2-7	TRBD2	-	TGTGCCAGCAGGGGACTAGCGACCTACGAGCAGTACTTC	CASRGLATYEQYF
TRBV19	TRBJ1-2	TRBD1	-	TGTGCCAGTAGTCGAAGCGACAGGGCCGAAGGCTACACCTTC	CASSRSDRAEGYTF
TRBV7-2	TRBJ2-3	-	-	TGTGCCAGCAGCTTAGGTGGGACATACACAGATACGCAGTATTTT	CASSLGGTYTDTQYF
TRBV15	TRBJ2-3	-	-	TGTGCCACCAGCAGCACCTCCCGGCAGGGTGGCGCAGATACGCAGTATTTT	CATSSTSRQGGADTQYF